This T cell receptor beta chain was retrieved from a study of shared clonotypes between healthy human individuals. Study-wide results and caveats: Among donors, the sharing of clonotypes was expected to be influenced by sequencing depth. Estimated richness was generally greater in naive than memory subsets. Among a few donors, roughly 5.5% of naive CD4 clonotypes were found in common.

A note on this clone: Its antigen is still unknown.

Deep-level settings were used for running the assay. The method was immunoSEQ multiplex PCR; TCRdb's version includes in-frame clones alone and lacks a portion of them. The sample yields around 550,000 clones, around 96% seen once. Sequencing input: naive CD4+ T cells sorted from blood. Sample subset: CD45RA+ positively selected. The TCR originated in a woman in her twenties or thirties in good health.

The CDR3 loop is CASSWGQNSGNTIYF. The CDR3 nucleotides are TGCGCCAGCAGCTGGGGACAGAACTCTGGAAACACCATATATTTT. The V call is TRBV10-1, the J call TRBJ1-3; 7 positions match TRBD1. The CDR3 has 15 amino acids. Germline-derived CDR1 and CDR2 are WNHNN and SYGVQD (reference sequence). The V and J ends lost 6 bases and 0 bases, in that order; junction bases with no gene match: 5.